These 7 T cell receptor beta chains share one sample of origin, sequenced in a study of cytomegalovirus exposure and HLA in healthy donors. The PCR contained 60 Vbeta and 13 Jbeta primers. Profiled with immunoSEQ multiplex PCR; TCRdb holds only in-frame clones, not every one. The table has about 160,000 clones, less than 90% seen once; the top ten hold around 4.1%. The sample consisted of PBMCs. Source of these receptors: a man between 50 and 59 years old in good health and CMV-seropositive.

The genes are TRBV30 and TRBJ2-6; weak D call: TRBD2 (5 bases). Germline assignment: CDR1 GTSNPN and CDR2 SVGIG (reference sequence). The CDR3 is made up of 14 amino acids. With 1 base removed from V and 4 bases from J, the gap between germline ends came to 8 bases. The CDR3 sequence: CAWSARAGANVLTF. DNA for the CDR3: TGTGCCTGGAGTGCGAGGGCGGGGGCCAACGTCCTGACTTTC.

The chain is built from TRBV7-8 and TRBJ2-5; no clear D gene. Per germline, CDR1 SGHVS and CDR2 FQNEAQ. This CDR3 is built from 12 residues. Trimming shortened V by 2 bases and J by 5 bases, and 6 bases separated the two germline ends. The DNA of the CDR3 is TGTGCCAGCAGCTTACCGTCGGAGACCCAGTACTTC. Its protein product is CASSLPSETQYF.

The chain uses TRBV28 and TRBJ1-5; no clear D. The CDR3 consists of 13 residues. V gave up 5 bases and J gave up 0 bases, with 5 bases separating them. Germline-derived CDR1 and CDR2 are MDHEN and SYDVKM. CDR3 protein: CASSLISNQPQHF. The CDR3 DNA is TGTGCCAGCAGTCTTATTAGCAATCAGCCCCAGCATTTT.

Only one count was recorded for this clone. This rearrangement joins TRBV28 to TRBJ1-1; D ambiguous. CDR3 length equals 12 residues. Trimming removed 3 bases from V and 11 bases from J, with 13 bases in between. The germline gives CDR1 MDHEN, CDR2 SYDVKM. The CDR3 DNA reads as TGTGCCAGCAGTTTCCGTGCAGGCCGCGCTTTCTTT. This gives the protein CASSFRAGRAFF.

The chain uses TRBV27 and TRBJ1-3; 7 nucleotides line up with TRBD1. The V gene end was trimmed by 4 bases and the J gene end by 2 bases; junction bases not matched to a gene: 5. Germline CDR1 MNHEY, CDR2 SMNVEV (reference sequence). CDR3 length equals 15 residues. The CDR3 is CASSSLGTAGNTIYF. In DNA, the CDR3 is TGTGCCAGCAGTTCCCTCGGGACAGCTGGAAACACCATATATTTT.

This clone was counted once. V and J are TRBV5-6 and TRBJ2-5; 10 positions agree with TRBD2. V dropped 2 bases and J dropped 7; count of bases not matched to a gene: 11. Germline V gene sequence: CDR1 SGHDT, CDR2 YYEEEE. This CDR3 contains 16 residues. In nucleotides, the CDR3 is TGTGCCAGCAGCTTTAGCGGGGGGCTTGCCCTTGGGACCCAGTACTTC. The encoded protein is CASSFSGGLALGTQYF.

Written as DNA, the CDR3 is TGTGCCAGTAGTATAGGACTAGCAGGAGTCTACAATGAGCAGTTCTTC. This codes for CASSIGLAGVYNEQFF. The V and J genes are TRBV19 and TRBJ2-1, with 7 positions matching TRBD2. The V gene's germline CDR1 is LNHDA and CDR2 SQIVND (reference sequence). Germline trimming cut 1 base from V and 3 bases from J; bases unmatched to any gene: 6. The CDR3 is made up of 16 amino acids. Drawing the rest from reference TRBV19 and TRBJ2-1, the complete variable domain is DGGITQSPKYLFRKEGQNVTLSCEQNLNHDAMYWYRQDPGQGLRLIYYSQIVNDFQKGDIAEGYSVSREKKESFPLTVTSAQKNPTAFYLCASSIGLAGVYNEQFFGPGTRLTVL.